This T cell receptor (beta chain) came from a study of T cell repertoires in cytomegalovirus infection. Study-level information: Through public TCR beta signatures, both CMV infection and matching HLA type were indicated. The study, taken as a whole, reports: Ex vivo, HLA-C-restricted CMV-specific TCR beta clonotypes prevailed over the rest of the response.

TCRdb fed the reads into MiXCR, producing one record per CDR3 protein. Of about 260,000 distinct CDR3 sequences listed, roughly 13% are singletons. In germline, CDR1 is SQVTM, CDR2 ANQGSEA. There are 14 residues in the CDR3. The germline V and J ends were trimmed by 6 bases and 0 bases, with 13 bases remaining between them. Remarks on this clonotype: The antigen remains undetermined.

Material for sequencing was PBMCs. This chain connects TRBV29-1 to TRBJ2-3, with D perhaps matching TRBD2 (6 bases). The receptor was derived from a human donor in good health (CMV status not recorded). Some clones in this sample may be carry-over from other donors' samples. The CDR3, as DNA: TGCAGCGTCGCTAGCGTTCCTAGCACAGATACGCAGTATTTT. The encoded protein is CSVASVPSTDTQYF.